This T cell receptor (beta chain) was sequenced for a study of CD8+ T cells in alopecia areata. Sequencing used cDNA as its template, made by extracting RNA and reverse transcribing it. The protocol was immunoSEQ multiplex PCR, while the TCRdb copy is restricted to in-frame clones and leaves out a portion. The sample has 90,000 to 100,000 clones; 41% are singletons. Germline V lookup: CDR1 SGHNT, CDR2 YYREEE (reference sequence). This CDR3 contains 12 residues. Trimming removed 0 bases at V and 5 bases at J, with 5 bases between. Sequences were obtained from CD4+ T cells sorted from blood. The receptor comes from a human donor with alopecia areata. The genes are TRBV5-4 and TRBJ1-1; the D is unclear. CDR3 sequence reads: CASSLVRTEAFF. The CDR3 DNA sequence: TGTGCCAGCAGCTTGGTTCGAACTGAAGCTTTCTTT.